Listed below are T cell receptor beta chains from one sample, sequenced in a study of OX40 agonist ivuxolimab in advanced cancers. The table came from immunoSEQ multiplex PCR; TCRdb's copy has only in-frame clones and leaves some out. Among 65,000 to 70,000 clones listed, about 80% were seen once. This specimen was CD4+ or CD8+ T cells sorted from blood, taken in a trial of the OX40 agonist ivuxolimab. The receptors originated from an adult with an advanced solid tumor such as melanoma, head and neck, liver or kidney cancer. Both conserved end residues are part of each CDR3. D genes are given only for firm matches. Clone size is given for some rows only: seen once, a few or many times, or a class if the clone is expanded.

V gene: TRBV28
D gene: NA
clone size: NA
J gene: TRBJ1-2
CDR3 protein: CASTLSGGNLNYGYTF
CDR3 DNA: TGTGCCAGCACCCTCTCCGGGGGAAACTTAAACTATGGCTACACCTTC

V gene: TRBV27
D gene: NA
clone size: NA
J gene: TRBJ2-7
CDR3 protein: CASSLTGISSYEQYF
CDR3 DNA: TGTGCCAGCAGTCTAACAGGGATTAGCTCCTACGAGCAGTACTTC

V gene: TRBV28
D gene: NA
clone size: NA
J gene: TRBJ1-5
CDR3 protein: CASSLSTGGNQPQHF
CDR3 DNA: TGTGCCAGCAGTTTAAGCACAGGAGGCAATCAGCCCCAGCATTTT

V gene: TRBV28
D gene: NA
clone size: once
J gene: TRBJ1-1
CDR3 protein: CASSLLAAEAFF
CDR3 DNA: TGTGCCAGCAGTTTATTGGCGGCTGAAGCTTTCTTT

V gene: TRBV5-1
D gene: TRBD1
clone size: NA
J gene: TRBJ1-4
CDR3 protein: CASSPWTGREKLFF
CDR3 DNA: TGCGCCAGCAGCCCCTGGACAGGGAGAGAAAAACTGTTTTTT

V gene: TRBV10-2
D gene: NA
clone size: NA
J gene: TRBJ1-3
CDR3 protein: CASQKAGGSSGNTIYF
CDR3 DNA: TGCGCCAGCCAAAAAGCAGGAGGGAGCTCTGGAAACACCATATATTTT

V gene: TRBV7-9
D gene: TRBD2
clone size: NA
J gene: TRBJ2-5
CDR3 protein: CASSLRVAGSQETQYF
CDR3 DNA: TGTGCCAGCAGCTTAAGGGTAGCGGGATCTCAAGAGACCCAGTACTTC

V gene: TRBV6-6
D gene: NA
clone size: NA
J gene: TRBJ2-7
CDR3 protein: CASSPDGYEQYF
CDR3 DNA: TGTGCCAGCAGTCCTGACGGATACGAGCAGTACTTC

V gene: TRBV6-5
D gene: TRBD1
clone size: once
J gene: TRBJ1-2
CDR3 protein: CASSDRGDGYTF
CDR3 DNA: TGTGCCAGCAGCGACAGGGGTGATGGCTACACCTTC

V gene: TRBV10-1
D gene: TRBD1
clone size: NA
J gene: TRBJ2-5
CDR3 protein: CASSAFGQEETQYF
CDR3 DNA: TGCGCCAGCAGCGCCTTCGGACAGGAAGAGACCCAGTACTTC

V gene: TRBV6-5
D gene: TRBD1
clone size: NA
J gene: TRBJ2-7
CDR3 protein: CASTNSGGKEQYF
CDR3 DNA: TGTGCCAGCACTAACTCAGGGGGAAAAGAGCAGTACTTC

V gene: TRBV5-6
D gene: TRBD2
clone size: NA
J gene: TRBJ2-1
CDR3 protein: CASSMTSGGKNEQFF
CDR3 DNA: TGTGCCAGCAGCATGACTAGCGGGGGTAAAAATGAGCAGTTCTTC

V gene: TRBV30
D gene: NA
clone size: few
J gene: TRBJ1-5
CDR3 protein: CAWRGTSNSNQPQHF
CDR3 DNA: TGTGCCTGGAGGGGGACATCGAATAGCAATCAGCCCCAGCATTTT

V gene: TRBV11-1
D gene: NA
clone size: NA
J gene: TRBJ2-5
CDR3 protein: CASSLNRETQYF
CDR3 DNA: TGTGCCAGCAGCCTGAACCGGGAGACCCAGTACTTC

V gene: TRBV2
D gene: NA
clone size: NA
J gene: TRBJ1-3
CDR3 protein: CASSWAGSGNTIYF
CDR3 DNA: TGTGCCAGCAGTTGGGCAGGGTCTGGAAACACCATATATTTT

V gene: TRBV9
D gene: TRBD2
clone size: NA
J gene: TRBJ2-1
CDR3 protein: CASRRESPGNEQFF
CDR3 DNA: TGTGCCAGCAGGCGGGAGAGCCCAGGGAATGAGCAGTTCTTC

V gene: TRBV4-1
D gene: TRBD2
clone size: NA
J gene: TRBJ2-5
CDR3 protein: CASSPRILAGGPETQYF
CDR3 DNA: TGCGCCAGCAGCCCAAGGATACTAGCGGGAGGTCCAGAGACCCAGTACTTC

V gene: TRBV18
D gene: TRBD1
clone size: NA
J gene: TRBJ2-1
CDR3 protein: CASSPGQGANEQFF
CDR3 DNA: TGTGCCAGCTCGCCGGGACAGGGGGCGAATGAGCAGTTCTTC

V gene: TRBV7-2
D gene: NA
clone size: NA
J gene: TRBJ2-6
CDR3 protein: CASSRSGDAAVLTF
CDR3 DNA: TGTGCCAGCAGTCGCAGTGGGGACGCCGCAGTCCTGACTTTC

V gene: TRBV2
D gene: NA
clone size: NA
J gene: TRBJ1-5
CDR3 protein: CASSERLSNQPQHF
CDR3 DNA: TGTGCCAGCAGTGAAAGGTTGAGCAATCAGCCCCAGCATTTT

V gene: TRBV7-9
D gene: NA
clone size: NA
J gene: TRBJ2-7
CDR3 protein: CASSFSSQEQYF
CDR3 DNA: TGTGCCAGCAGCTTCTCGTCCCAAGAGCAGTACTTC

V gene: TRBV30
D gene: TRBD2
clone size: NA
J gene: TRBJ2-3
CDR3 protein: CAWIRLAGTDTQYF
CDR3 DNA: TGTGCCTGGATCAGACTAGCGGGCACAGATACGCAGTATTTT

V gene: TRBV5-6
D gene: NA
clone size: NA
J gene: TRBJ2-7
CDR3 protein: CASSFRDNVQYF
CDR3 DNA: TGTGCCAGCAGCTTCCGGGACAACGTCCAGTACTTC

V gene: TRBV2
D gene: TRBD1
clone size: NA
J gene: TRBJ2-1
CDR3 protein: CASSGTGTNEQFF
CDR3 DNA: TGTGCCAGCAGTGGGACAGGGACCAATGAGCAGTTCTTC

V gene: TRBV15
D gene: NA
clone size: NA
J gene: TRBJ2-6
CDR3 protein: CATKRDSGANVLTF
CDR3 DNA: TGTGCCACCAAACGGGACTCTGGGGCCAACGTCCTGACTTTC

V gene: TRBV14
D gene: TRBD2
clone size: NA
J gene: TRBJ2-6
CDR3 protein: CASSQEGASGAHFSGANVLTF
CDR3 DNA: TGTGCCAGCAGCCAAGAAGGGGCTAGCGGGGCCCACTTTTCCGGGGCCAACGTCCTGACTTTC

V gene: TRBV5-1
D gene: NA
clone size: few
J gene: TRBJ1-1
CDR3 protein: CASSLQGGNTEAFF
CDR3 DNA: TGCGCCAGCAGCTTGCAGGGAGGGAACACTGAAGCTTTCTTT

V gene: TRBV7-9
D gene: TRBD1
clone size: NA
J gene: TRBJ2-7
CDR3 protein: CASSFRTGASYEQYF
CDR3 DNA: TGTGCCAGCAGCTTTCGGACAGGAGCCTCCTACGAGCAGTACTTC

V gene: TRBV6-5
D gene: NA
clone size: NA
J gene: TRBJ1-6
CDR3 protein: CASSSWDTFNSPLHF
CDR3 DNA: TGTGCCAGCAGCTCATGGGACACCTTCAATTCACCCCTCCACTTT

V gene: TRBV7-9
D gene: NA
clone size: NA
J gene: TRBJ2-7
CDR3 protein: CASSSTGASYEQYF
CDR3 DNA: TGTGCCAGCAGCTCTACGGGTGCCTCCTACGAGCAGTACTTC

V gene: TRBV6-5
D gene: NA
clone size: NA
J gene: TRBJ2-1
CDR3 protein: CASSYRAGNNEQFF
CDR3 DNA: TGTGCCAGCAGTTACCGGGCAGGGAACAATGAGCAGTTCTTC

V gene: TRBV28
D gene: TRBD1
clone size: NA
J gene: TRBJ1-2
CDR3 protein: CASIPGQRPNYGYTF
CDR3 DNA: TGTGCCAGCATCCCGGGACAGAGACCTAACTATGGCTACACCTTC

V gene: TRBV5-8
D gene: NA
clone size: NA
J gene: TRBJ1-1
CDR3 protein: CASSFGSLEAFF
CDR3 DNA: TGTGCCAGCAGCTTCGGTAGCCTTGAAGCTTTCTTT

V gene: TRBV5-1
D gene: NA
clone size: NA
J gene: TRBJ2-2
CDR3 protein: CASSAQGNTGELFF
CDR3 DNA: TGCGCCAGCAGTGCACAGGGTAACACCGGGGAGCTGTTTTTT

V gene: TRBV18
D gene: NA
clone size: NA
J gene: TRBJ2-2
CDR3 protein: CASSPRSSSPPGELFF
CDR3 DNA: TGTGCCAGCTCACCTCGGTCTAGCTCCCCTCCCGGGGAGCTGTTTTTT

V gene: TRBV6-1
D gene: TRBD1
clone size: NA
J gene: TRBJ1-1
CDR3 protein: CASRGQGRGTEAFF
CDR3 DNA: TGTGCCAGCAGGGGACAGGGACGCGGCACTGAAGCTTTCTTT

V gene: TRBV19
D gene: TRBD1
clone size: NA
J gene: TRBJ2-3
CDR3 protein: CASSRGPGQGEDTQYF
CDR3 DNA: TGTGCCAGTAGTAGGGGGCCGGGACAGGGCGAAGATACGCAGTATTTT

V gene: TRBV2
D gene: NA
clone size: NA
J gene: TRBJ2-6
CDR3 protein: CASSSGANVLTF
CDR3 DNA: TGTGCCAGCAGCTCTGGGGCCAACGTCCTGACTTTC

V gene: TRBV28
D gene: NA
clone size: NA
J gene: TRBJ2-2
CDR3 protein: CASSSPGDTGELFF
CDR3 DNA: TGTGCCAGCAGTTCCCCAGGAGACACCGGGGAGCTGTTTTTT

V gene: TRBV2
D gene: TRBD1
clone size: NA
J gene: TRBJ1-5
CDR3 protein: CASRRDRGRNQPQHF
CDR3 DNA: TGTGCCAGCAGACGAGACAGGGGCCGTAATCAGCCCCAGCATTTT

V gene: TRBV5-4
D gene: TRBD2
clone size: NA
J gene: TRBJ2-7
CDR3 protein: CASSQTSGSGYEQYF
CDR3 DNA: TGTGCCAGCAGCCAGACTAGCGGGAGTGGCTACGAGCAGTACTTC

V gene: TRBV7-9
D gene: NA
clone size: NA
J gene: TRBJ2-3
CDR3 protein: CASSLGIVLAISTDTQYF
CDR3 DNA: TGTGCCAGCAGCTTAGGAATAGTGCTGGCTATCAGCACAGATACGCAGTATTTT

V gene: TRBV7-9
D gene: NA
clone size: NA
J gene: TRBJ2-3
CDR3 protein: CASSFLRRGMQDTQYF
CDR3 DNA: TGTGCCAGCAGCTTCCTACGGAGGGGGATGCAAGATACGCAGTATTTT

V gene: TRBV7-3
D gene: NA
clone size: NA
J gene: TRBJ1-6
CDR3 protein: CASSWGRDSPLHF
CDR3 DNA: TGTGCCAGCAGCTGGGGGAGGGATTCACCCCTCCACTTT

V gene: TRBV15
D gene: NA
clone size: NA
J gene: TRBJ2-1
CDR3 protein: CATGELRSYNEQFF
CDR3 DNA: TGTGCCACCGGGGAACTACGCTCCTACAATGAGCAGTTCTTC

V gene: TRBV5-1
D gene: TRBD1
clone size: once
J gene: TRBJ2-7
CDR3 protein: CASSLAPDRADHEQYF
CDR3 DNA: TGCGCCAGCAGCTTGGCCCCGGACAGGGCGGACCACGAGCAGTACTTC

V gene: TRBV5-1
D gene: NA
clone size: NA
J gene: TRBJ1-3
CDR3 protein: CASSADDGSGNTIYF
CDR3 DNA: TGCGCCAGCAGCGCGGACGACGGTTCTGGAAACACCATATATTTT

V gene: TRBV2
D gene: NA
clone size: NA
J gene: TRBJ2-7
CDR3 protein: CASSEGTSYEQYF
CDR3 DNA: TGTGCCAGCAGTGAAGGGACAAGCTACGAGCAGTACTTC

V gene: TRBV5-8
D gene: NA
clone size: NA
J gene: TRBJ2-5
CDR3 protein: CASSLSTSQETQYF
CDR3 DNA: TGTGCCAGCAGCTTGTCAACTAGCCAAGAGACCCAGTACTTC

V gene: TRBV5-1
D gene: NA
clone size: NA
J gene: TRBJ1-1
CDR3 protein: CASSPETGMNTEAFF
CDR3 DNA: TGCGCCAGCAGCCCGGAGACAGGCATGAACACTGAAGCTTTCTTT

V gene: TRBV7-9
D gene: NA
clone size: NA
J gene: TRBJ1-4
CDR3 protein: CASSKGVHNEKLFF
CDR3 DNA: TGTGCCAGCTCCAAAGGGGTTCATAATGAAAAACTGTTTTTT

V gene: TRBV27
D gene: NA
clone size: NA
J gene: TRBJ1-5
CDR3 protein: CASSRTVGHQPQHF
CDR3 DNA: TGTGCCAGCAGCCGGACAGTTGGCCATCAGCCCCAGCATTTT

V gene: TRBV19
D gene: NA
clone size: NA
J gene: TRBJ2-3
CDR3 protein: CASSTGAGTDTQYF
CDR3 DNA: TGTGCCAGTAGTACAGGGGCAGGCACAGATACGCAGTATTTT

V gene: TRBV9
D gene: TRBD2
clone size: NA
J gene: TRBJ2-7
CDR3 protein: CASSVASGGYYEQYF
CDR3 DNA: TGTGCCAGCAGCGTAGCAAGCGGGGGCTACTACGAGCAGTACTTC

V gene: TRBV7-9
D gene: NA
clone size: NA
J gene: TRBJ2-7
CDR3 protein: CASSFGGAAYEQYF
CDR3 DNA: TGTGCCAGCAGCTTTGGCGGGGCTGCGTACGAGCAGTACTTC

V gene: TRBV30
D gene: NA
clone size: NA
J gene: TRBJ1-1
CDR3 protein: CAWSRYQGTEAFF
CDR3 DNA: TGTGCCTGGAGTAGGTATCAAGGGACTGAAGCTTTCTTT

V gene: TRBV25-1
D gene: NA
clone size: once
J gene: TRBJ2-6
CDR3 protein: CASSDVQMGANVLTF
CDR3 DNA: TGTGCCAGCAGTGATGTCCAGATGGGGGCCAACGTCCTGACTTTC

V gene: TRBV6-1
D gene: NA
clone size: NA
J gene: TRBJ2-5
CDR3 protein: CASSANTGYRETQYF
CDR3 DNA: TGTGCCAGCAGCGCCAACACGGGGTACAGAGAGACCCAGTACTTC

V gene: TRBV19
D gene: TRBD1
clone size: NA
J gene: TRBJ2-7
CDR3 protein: CASRTTGTGGQGYEQYF
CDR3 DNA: TGTGCCAGTAGGACCACTGGGACAGGGGGCCAGGGATACGAGCAGTACTTC

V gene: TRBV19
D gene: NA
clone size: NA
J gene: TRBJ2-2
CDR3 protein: CASSIPHYTGELFF
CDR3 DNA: TGTGCCAGTAGTATACCCCATTACACCGGGGAGCTGTTTTTT